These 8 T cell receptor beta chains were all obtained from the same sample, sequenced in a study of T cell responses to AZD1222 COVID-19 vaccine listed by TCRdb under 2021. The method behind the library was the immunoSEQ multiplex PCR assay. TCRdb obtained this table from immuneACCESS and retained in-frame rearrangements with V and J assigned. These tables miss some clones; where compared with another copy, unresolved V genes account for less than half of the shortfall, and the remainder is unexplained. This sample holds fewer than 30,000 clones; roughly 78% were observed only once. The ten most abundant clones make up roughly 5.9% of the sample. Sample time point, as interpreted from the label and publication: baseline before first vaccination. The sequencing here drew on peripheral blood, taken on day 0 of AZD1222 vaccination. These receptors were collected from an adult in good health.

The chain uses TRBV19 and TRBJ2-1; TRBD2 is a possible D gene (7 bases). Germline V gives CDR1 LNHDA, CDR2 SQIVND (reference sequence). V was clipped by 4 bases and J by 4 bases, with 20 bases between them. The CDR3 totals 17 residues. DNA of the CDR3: TGTGCCAGTAGTACTCGGGGGGCCGTGGCCCTATACAATGAGCAGTTCTTC. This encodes CASSTRGAVALYNEQFF.

The CDR3 region has the DNA TGTGCCAGCAGCCGGACAGGGGGCGACGAGCAGTACTTC. It encodes CASSRTGGDEQYF. The J gene is TRBJ2-7, the V gene TRBV5-6; 11 nucleotides match TRBD1. Trimming cost V 4 bases and J 5 bases; bases outside gene matches: 2. Per germline, CDR1 SGHDT and CDR2 YYEEEE. This CDR3 comprises 13 residues. The entire variable domain, with the rest obtained from reference TRBV5-6 and TRBJ2-7, is as follows: DAGVTQSPTHLIKTRGQQVTLRCSPKSGHDTVSWYQQALGQGPQFIFQYYEEEERQRGNFPDRFSGHQFPNYSSELNVNALLLGDSALYLCASSRTGGDEQYFGPGTRLTVT.

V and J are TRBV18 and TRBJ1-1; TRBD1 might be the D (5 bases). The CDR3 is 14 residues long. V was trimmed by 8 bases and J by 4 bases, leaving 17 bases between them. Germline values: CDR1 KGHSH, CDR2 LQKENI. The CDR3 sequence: CASGDARVATEAFF. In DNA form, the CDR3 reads TGTGCCAGCGGGGACGCTAGGGTGGCCACTGAAGCTTTCTTT.

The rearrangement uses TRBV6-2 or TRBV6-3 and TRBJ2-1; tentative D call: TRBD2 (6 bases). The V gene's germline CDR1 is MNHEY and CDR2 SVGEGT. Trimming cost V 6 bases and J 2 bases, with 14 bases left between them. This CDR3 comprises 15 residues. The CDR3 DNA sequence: TGTGCCAGCAGCCCCTTTAGCGGTACCTACAATGAGCAGTTCTTC. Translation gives CASSPFSGTYNEQFF.

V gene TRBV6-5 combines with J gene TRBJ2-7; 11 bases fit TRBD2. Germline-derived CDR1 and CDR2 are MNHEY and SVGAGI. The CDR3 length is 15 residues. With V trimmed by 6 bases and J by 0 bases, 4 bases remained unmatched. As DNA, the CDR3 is TGTGCCAGCAGACCTACTAGCGGGAGCTCCTACGAGCAGTACGTC. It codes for CASRPTSGSSYEQYV.

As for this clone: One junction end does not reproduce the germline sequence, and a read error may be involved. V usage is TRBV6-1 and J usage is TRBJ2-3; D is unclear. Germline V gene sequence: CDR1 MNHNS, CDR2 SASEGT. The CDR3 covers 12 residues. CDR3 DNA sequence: TGTGCCAGCAGTGAAGTGGGCGATACGCTGTATTTT. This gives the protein CASSEVGDTLYF.

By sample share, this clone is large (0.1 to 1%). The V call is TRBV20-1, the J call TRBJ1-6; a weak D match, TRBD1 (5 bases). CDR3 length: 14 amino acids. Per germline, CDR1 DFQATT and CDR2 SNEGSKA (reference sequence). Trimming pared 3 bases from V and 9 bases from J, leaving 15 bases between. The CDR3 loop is CSASLGEGSSPLHF. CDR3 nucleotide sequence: TGCAGTGCTAGTTTAGGGGAAGGGAGTTCACCCCTCCACTTT.

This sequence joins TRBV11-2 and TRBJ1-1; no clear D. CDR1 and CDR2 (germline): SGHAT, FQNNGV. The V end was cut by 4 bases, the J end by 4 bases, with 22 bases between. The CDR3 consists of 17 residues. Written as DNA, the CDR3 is TGTGCCAGCAGCTCCCCACGGGGAACCCAACGGATCACTGAAGCTTTCTTT. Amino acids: CASSSPRGTQRITEAFF.